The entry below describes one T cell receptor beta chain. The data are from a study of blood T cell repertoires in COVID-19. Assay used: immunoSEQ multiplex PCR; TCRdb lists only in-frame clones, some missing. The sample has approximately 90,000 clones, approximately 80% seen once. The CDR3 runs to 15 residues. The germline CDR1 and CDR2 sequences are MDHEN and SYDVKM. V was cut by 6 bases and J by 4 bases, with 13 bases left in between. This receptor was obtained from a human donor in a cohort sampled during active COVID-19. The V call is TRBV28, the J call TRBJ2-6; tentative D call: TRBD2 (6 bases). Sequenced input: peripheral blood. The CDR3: CASSRRARGANVLTF. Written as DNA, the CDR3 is TGTGCCAGCAGCAGGAGGGCGAGAGGGGCCAACGTCCTGACTTTC.